The source of this TCR beta chain is a study of blood T cell repertoires in COVID-19 (dated by TCRdb to 2020 to 2022). Background for the entire study: The collaborator samples originated in the United States, Italy and Spain and spanned the acute and convalescent phases of COVID-19. The prospective study material was composed of cDNA or gDNA derived from T cells, B-cell-depleted T cells, or PBMCs. Deeply sampled blood TCRbeta repertoires from subjects exposed to, actively infected with, or recovered from COVID-19 were included in the dataset. The repertoires were made available in a free public database intended to serve as a resource for research on the immune response to SARS-CoV-2. Samples were obtained from the ongoing ImmuneRACE study (first 160 participants) and from about 1,300 subjects provided by 6 global collaborators. A de-identified subject ID, COVID-19 status, age in years and sex were almost always included in the sample metadata. Where HLA class I and class II types were available, the types were taken from metadata supplied by the sample provider, not from assay-based typing. The paper as a whole reports these results and caveats: The quantity of clinical and demographic metadata differed by source and by participant and was supplied without curation.

TCRbeta CDR3 regions were amplified from genomic DNA by means of the immunoSEQ Assay, a bias-controlled multiplex PCR. Regarding the original processing steps: Within the assay, amplification of reference gene primers was used to estimate how many nucleated cells each sample contained. Sequence reads were collapsed and filtered to measure the absolute abundance of every unique TCRbeta CDR3 rearrangement. For each sample, productive Simpson clonality was calculated as the square root of Simpson's diversity index across productive rearrangements. Imported from immuneACCESS, the table was reduced by TCRdb to in-frame sequences with V and J called. These copies leave out some clones; in studies compared against another copy, an unresolved V gene accounts for under half, and the cause of the remainder is not known. V and J calls plus clone size are reproduced from that table; the DNA served to infer D and trimming. This sample gives some 150,000 clones in total; approximately 84% of them show up just once. 4% of the sample rests with the top ten.

Collaborating institutions collected whole blood in K2EDTA tubes following their own protocols. Collaborator samples were shipped for TCRbeta analysis as frozen whole blood, isolated PBMCs, or DNA extracted from either sample type. Compared with germline, V lacks 1 base and J lacks 7 bases; bases without a gene match: 10. CDR1 and CDR2 were assigned from the germline V gene (reference sequence) as LGHDT and YNNKEL. The cysteine opens and the phenylalanine closes a CDR3 of 16 amino acids. Only the CDR3 portion is preserved as DNA: 48 bases, with reading frame beginning at the first base. In regard to this clone: The antigen it binds to is not known. No base qualities exist here, and no much larger clone lies one base off it.

The V and J genes are TRBV3-1 (or the pseudogene TRBV3-2) and TRBJ2-1; TRBD2 matches 7 bases in the middle. The sequence derives from a woman aged 55-70 years with acute or convalescent COVID-19. The sample was peripheral blood. The CDR3 reads CASSQVGRASRNEQFF. The DNA sequence reads TGTGCCAGCAGCCAAGTGGGGAGGGCCTCTCGGAATGAGCAGTTCTTC.